The 25 T cell receptor beta chains in this list originate from one sample, sequenced in a study of blood T cell repertoires in COVID-19. Generated by immunoSEQ multiplex PCR, the TCRdb table keeps only in-frame clones and is missing some. The data show some 300,000 clones, 85% to 90% seen once. Material: peripheral blood. The receptor set was obtained from a man aged 65 to 85 with acute or convalescent COVID-19.

The chain uses TRBV3-1 (or the pseudogene TRBV3-2) and TRBJ1-1; D might be TRBD1 (5 bases). This CDR3 has 14 residues. CDR1 is LGHDT and CDR2 is YNNKEL in the germline V gene (reference sequence). V shed 1 base and J shed 3 bases, with 9 bases lying between them. CDR3 residues: CASSQVGTYTEAFF. The CDR3 DNA is TGTGCCAGCAGCCAAGTCGGGACTTACACTGAAGCTTTCTTT.

The gene calls are TRBV14 and TRBJ2-5, with 8 nucleotides matching TRBD1. CDR1 is SGHDN and CDR2 is FVKESK in the germline V gene. This CDR3 is built from 14 residues. V trimming: 4 bases; J trimming: 3 bases; junction bases outside the gene matches: 4. The CDR3 loop is CASSRKTGEETQYF. CDR3 DNA: TGTGCCAGCAGCCGGAAGACAGGGGAAGAGACCCAGTACTTC.

The V and J genes are TRBV13 and TRBJ2-7; TRBD2 matches at 10 bases. CDR1 and CDR2 from the germline V gene are PRHDT and FYEKMQ (reference sequence). There are 14 residues in the CDR3. J lost 5 bases, V lost 4 bases, and 5 bases had no gene match. The CDR3 sequence is CASSSSGGAHEQYF. CDR3 bases: TGTGCCAGCAGCTCGAGCGGGGGGGCACACGAGCAGTACTTC.

The chain is built from TRBV4-3 and TRBJ1-2; D is unresolved. Between the trimmed V and J ends, which lost 0 bases and 4 bases, there was a span of 9 bases. Germline CDR1 and CDR2: LGHNA and YSLEER. This CDR3 has 14 amino acids. In DNA form, the CDR3 reads TGCGCCAGCAGCCAAGAATCGGGGTCCTATGGCTACACCTTC. Translating it yields CASSQESGSYGYTF.

J is TRBJ1-3 and V is TRBV29-1; D is uncertain. Trimming took off 4 bases at V and 0 bases at J, with 10 bases between the two ends. Germline CDR1 and CDR2: SQVTM and ANQGSEA. The CDR3 extends over 14 amino acids. The CDR3 DNA reads TGCAGCGTTGTACCCCGGAGCTCTGGAAACACCATATATTTT. As protein: CSVVPRSSGNTIYF.

V usage is TRBV20-1 and J usage is TRBJ2-3; D remains unclear. Germline V gene sequence: CDR1 DFQATT, CDR2 SNEGSKA (reference sequence). This CDR3 region has 14 residues. With 3 bases removed from V and 1 base from J, the gap between germline ends came to 11 bases. The CDR3: CSASSPLGTDTQYF. The CDR3 nucleotides read TGCAGTGCTAGTAGCCCGCTGGGCACAGATACGCAGTATTTT.

The J gene is TRBJ2-7, the V gene TRBV7-2, with 8 bases identical to TRBD2. The CDR3 runs to 15 residues. Trimming took 5 bases from V and 2 from J; bases not matched to a gene: 8. Germline V gives CDR1 SGHTA, CDR2 FQGNSA. CDR3 nucleotide sequence: TGTGCCAGCAGCGCCTCCGGCGGGAGGACCTACGAGCAGTACTTC. Protein: CASSASGGRTYEQYF.

This clone occurred a few times. This chain joins TRBV3-1 (or the pseudogene TRBV3-2) and TRBJ2-5; maybe TRBD1 (6 bases). CDR3 length: 15 amino acids. V was clipped by 0 bases and J by 3 bases, with 11 bases between them. Germline V CDR1 and CDR2: LGHDT, YNNKEL (reference sequence). The CDR3 reads CASSQERQGKETQYF. The CDR3 DNA follows: TGTGCCAGCAGCCAAGAAAGGCAGGGGAAAGAGACCCAGTACTTC.

This clone was recorded only once. The chain couples TRBV15 to TRBJ2-2, with D maybe TRBD1 (5 bases). From germline, CDR1 is LNHNV and CDR2 YYDKDF (reference sequence). The CDR3 sequence is 15 residues long. Trimming stripped 3 bases from V and 6 bases from J, with 14 bases between. Here the CDR3 reads CATSRGLEFAGELFF. The CDR3 DNA sequence: TGTGCCACCAGCAGGGGGCTAGAATTCGCCGGGGAGCTGTTTTTT.

The CDR3 bases are TGTGCCAGCAGTGAAGCGGGGGGTCGGGGATATTATCAGCCCCAGCATTTT. It translates to CASSEAGGRGYYQPQHF. The chain employs TRBV6-1 and TRBJ1-5, with D perhaps TRBD1 (5 bases). V was trimmed by 0 bases and J by 5 bases, leaving 17 bases between them. This CDR3 contains 17 residues. The germline gives CDR1 MNHNS, CDR2 SASEGT.

The V and J genes are TRBV9 and TRBJ2-1, with 8 bases that match TRBD2. Germline lookup yields CDR1 SGDLS and CDR2 YYNGEE. J gave up 2 bases and V 3 bases, and 7 bases lay outside the gene matches. There are 16 residues in the CDR3. This CDR3 is CASSASGGHTYNEQFF. For the CDR3, the DNA is TGTGCCAGCAGCGCGAGCGGGGGTCATACCTACAATGAGCAGTTCTTC.

The chain combines TRBV29-1 with TRBJ2-3; possible D gene TRBD2, 6 bases. CDR3 length: 13 amino acids. V was clipped by 7 bases and J by 3 bases, with 14 bases between them. Germline loops: CDR1 SQVTM, CDR2 ANQGSEA. CDR3 sequence (DNA): TGCAGCGCCTTCGGGGGTTCGACAGATACGCAGTATTTT. Encoded protein: CSAFGGSTDTQYF.

This chain joins TRBV5-1 and TRBJ1-1, with 8 positions matching TRBD1. The germline gives CDR1 SGHRS, CDR2 YFSETQ. The CDR3 is 15 amino acids. The V gene end was trimmed by 4 bases and the J gene end by 1 base; junction bases not matched to a gene: 6. CDR3 DNA: TGCGCCAGCAGCGTACAGGGGGTTGGGAACACTGAAGCTTTCTTT. Residues: CASSVQGVGNTEAFF.

With regard to this clone: The same CDR3 arises from other DNA sequences in this sample as well. This sequence joins TRBV28 and TRBJ2-5; D perhaps matches TRBD1 (7 bases). The CDR3 extends over 14 amino acids. V lost 2 bases and J 4 bases, leaving 11 bases between the germline ends. Germline V gene sequence: CDR1 MDHEN, CDR2 SYDVKM. CDR3 nucleotides: TGTGCCAGCAGTTTAGGAGGGGGCCGAGAGACCCAGTACTTC. Amino acid sequence: CASSLGGGRETQYF. Supplemented by reference TRBV28 and TRBJ2-5, the full variable domain reads DVKVTQSSRYLVKRTGEKVFLECVQDMDHENMFWYRQDPGLGLRLIYFSYDVKMKEKGDIPEGYSVSREKKERFSLILESASTNQTSMYLCASSLGGGRETQYFGPGTRLLVL.

The CDR3 coding sequence is TGTGCCAGCAGCTCTCCGGGACTAGCCCAAGAGACCCAGTACTTC. Its translation: CASSSPGLAQETQYF. The J gene is TRBJ2-5, the V gene TRBV5-6, with 9 bases aligning to TRBD2. This CDR3 spans 15 amino acids. Losses at the gene ends were 3 bases for V and 1 base for J; bases not matched to a gene: 4. CDR1 and CDR2 (germline): SGHDT, YYEEEE.

V is TRBV7-2 and J is TRBJ1-1; perhaps TRBD1 as D (6 bases). The CDR3 covers 14 residues. Germline V lookup: CDR1 SGHTA, CDR2 FQGNSA. V lost 6 bases, J lost 4 bases, and 15 bases lay in between. The CDR3 DNA follows: TGTGCCAGCAGTTCCTTGGGGGCGATCACTGAAGCTTTCTTT. Translated, it gives CASSSLGAITEAFF.

V is TRBV11-2 and J is TRBJ2-7; D call uncertain. V dropped 1 base and J dropped 6 bases, with 7 bases sitting between them. The CDR3 loop spans 12 amino acids. In germline, CDR1 is SGHAT, CDR2 FQNNGV. CDR3 sequence: CASSLVSREQYF. The CDR3 DNA reads as TGTGCCAGCAGCTTAGTTTCTCGCGAGCAGTACTTC.

The chain employs TRBV12-5 and TRBJ2-1, with D possibly matching TRBD1 (6 bases). The V gene's germline CDR1 is LGHNT and CDR2 FRNRAP. V was shortened by 1 base and J by 8 bases, with 18 bases between the two germline ends. This CDR3 spans 16 amino acids. CDR3 protein: CASGLAIGQLTDEQFF. The CDR3 DNA reads as TGTGCTAGTGGTTTGGCCATAGGACAGTTGACGGATGAGCAGTTCTTC. The variable domain in full, completed from reference TRBV12-5 and TRBJ2-1, reads DARVTQTPRHKVTEMGQEVTMRCQPILGHNTVFWYRQTMMQGLELLAYFRNRAPLDDSGMPKDRFSAEMPDATLATLKIQPSEPRDSAVYFCASGLAIGQLTDEQFFGPGTRLTVL.

The gene calls are TRBV24-1 and TRBJ2-5; TRBD2 is a possible D gene (6 bases). With 3 bases removed from V and 2 bases from J, the gap between germline ends came to 12 bases. Per germline, CDR1 KGHDR and CDR2 SFDVKD. The CDR3 runs 15 residues. The CDR3 DNA sequence: TGTGCCACCAGTGATGCATCCGCGGGGCAAGAGACCCAGTACTTC. Translating gives CATSDASAGQETQYF.

V and J are TRBV4-3 and TRBJ1-6; TRBD1 matches 7 bases. The CDR3 extends over 15 amino acids. Germline V gives CDR1 LGHNA, CDR2 YSLEER. V dropped 4 bases and J dropped 7; count of bases not matched to a gene: 7. CDR3 region: CASSPSGGNNSPLHF. The CDR3, as DNA: TGCGCCAGCAGCCCCTCAGGGGGGAACAATTCACCCCTCCACTTT.

This chain links TRBV5-1 with TRBJ2-6; D ambiguous. The CDR3 spans 15 residues. Per germline, CDR1 SGHRS and CDR2 YFSETQ. Trimming left V 1 base short and J 1 base short, with 6 bases between. The CDR3 coding sequence is TGCGCCAGCAGCTTGACGGTTTCTGGGGCCAACGTCCTGACTTTC. Translated, it gives CASSLTVSGANVLTF.

Notes on this clone: Its ends do not fully match the called genes, so a read error is possible. The chain uses TRBV10-1 and TRBJ1-2; TRBD1 matches at 9 bases. From germline, CDR1 is WNHNN and CDR2 SYGVQD (reference sequence). This CDR3 comprises 13 residues. The CDR3: CASRRQGDYGYAF. In nucleotides, the CDR3 is TGCGCCAGCAGGAGACAGGGGGACTATGGCTACGCCTTC.

The chain carries TRBV19 and TRBJ2-7; 8 bases map to TRBD2. The CDR3 sequence is 13 residues long. The junction had 9 bases not matched to a gene; V was cut back by 9 bases and J by 5 bases. CDR1 and CDR2 from the germline V gene are LNHDA and SQIVND (reference sequence). DNA for the CDR3: TGTGCCAGCCGGGAGGGGATGGGGAACGAGCAGTACTTC. Protein: CASREGMGNEQYF.

This clone appeared a single time. The chain employs TRBV2 and TRBJ1-6; the match to TRBD1 covers 9 bases. V trimming: 3 bases; J trimming: 16 bases; junction bases outside the gene matches: 4. Germline V gene data show CDR1 as SNHLY and CDR2 as FYNNEI. The length of the CDR3 is 12 residues. This CDR3 is CASSEDRGPLHF. The CDR3 bases are TGTGCCAGCAGTGAGGACAGGGGACCGCTCCACTTT.

J is TRBJ1-2 and V is TRBV28, with 8 bases aligning to TRBD1. From germline, CDR1 is MDHEN and CDR2 SYDVKM. This CDR3 has 14 residues. After removal of 4 bases from V and 4 bases from J, the junction contained 5 bases not matched to a gene. CDR3 loop: CASSSRGLAYGYTF. In DNA form, the CDR3 reads TGTGCCAGCAGTTCCAGGGGGCTCGCCTATGGCTACACCTTC.